A single sample gave rise to the 5 T cell receptor beta chains below, sequenced in a study of T cell responses to AZD1222 COVID-19 vaccine. Assay used: immunoSEQ multiplex PCR; TCRdb lists only in-frame clones, some missing. The repertoire has about 150,000 clones, 92% of them found once; the top ten carry about 1.6%. This material consisted of peripheral blood, taken on day 0 of AZD1222 vaccination. These receptors originate from an adult in good health.

The chain is built from TRBV2 and TRBJ1-2; 10 bases are a match to TRBD1. CDR3 length: 14 residues. Trimming removed 7 bases from V and 4 bases from J; junction bases left unmatched: 6. CDR1 and CDR2 from the germline V gene are SNHLY and FYNNEI. The CDR3 sequence: CASNRQGAGYGYTF. The CDR3 DNA is TGTGCCAGCAACCGACAGGGGGCAGGCTATGGCTACACCTTC.

In this sample, this clone turned up once. The chain recombines TRBV5-4 with TRBJ1-1, with 7 bases matching TRBD1. The CDR3 sequence is 16 residues long. Germline lookup yields CDR1 SGHNT and CDR2 YYREEE (reference sequence). V lost 3 bases to trimming and J lost 1 base; unmatched junction nucleotides: 9. The CDR3 region has the DNA TGTGCCAGCAGCTGGATGACAGGGCTATCGAACACTGAAGCTTTCTTT. It translates to CASSWMTGLSNTEAFF.

This clone has more than one count but fewer than ten. This chain uses TRBV5-1 with TRBJ1-2; 7 nucleotides align to TRBD1. The length of the CDR3 is 15 residues. Per germline, CDR1 SGHRS and CDR2 YFSETQ. With V trimmed by 0 bases and J by 5 bases, 7 bases remained unmatched. The CDR3 nucleotides read TGCGCCAGCAGCTTGGGGGATACAGGGGTTTATGGCTACACCTTC. Translation: CASSLGDTGVYGYTF.

The chain recombines TRBV7-2 with TRBJ1-2; 7 positions match TRBD1. V was clipped by 5 bases and J by 2 bases; unmatched bases: 8. CDR3 length: 15 amino acids. Germline assignment: CDR1 SGHTA and CDR2 FQGNSA. The CDR3 sequence: CASSRVGQSNYGYTF. The CDR3 nucleotides are TGTGCCAGCAGCCGGGTGGGACAGTCCAACTATGGCTACACCTTC.

This clone was picked up one time. This chain links TRBV27 with TRBJ1-6; D may be TRBD1 (6 bases). CDR3 length: 22 amino acids. Looked up from germline, CDR1 is MNHEY and CDR2 is SMNVEV (reference sequence). The V and J ends lost 3 bases and 0 bases respectively, with 27 bases between them. CDR3 region: CASSFRQGSSRVRGSYNSPLHF. DNA of the CDR3: TGTGCCAGCAGTTTTAGGCAGGGGTCCTCCCGCGTGCGAGGCTCCTATAATTCACCCCTCCACTTT.